Sequencing of this T cell receptor beta chain was carried out in a study of spatial heterogeneity in lung cancer. Overall study: Matched bulk RNA-seq provided a T cell module score, and TCR transcript counts in tumor regions correlated strongly with it. Whole-study findings and limits: The counts of expanded TCRs, ubiquitous and regional, tracked ubiquitous and regional nonsynonymous mutations, respectively. One measure, the expanded intratumoral alpha and beta TCR count, tracked tumor mutation counts.

Trimming at V came to 4 bases and at J to 4 bases, leaving 5 bases not matched to a gene. Per germline, CDR1 MNHEY and CDR2 SMNVEV (reference sequence). CDR3 length: 14 amino acids. Each CDR3 protein is one row after TCRdb ran MiXCR on the 5' RACE reads. This sample has 13,000 or so distinct CDR3 sequences; 3% to 4% occur once, and the top ten carry about 17%. This clonotype was observed many times. Its specificity is not known. Documented time point: sample taken at primary tumor resection. The donor population consisted of some 67 patients with untreated, early-stage non-small cell lung cancer. Whole RNA, isolated from tumor, nontumor lung or frozen PBMC, was sequenced without prior sorting.

J is TRBJ2-7 and V is TRBV27; 9 bases are shared with TRBD1. The source was lung tumor tissue, collected at surgery. The receptor was derived from a male donor with early-stage non-small cell lung cancer. This CDR3 reads CASSSRQGGYEQYF. The CDR3 bases are TGTGCCAGCAGTTCCCGACAGGGGGGGTACGAGCAGTACTTC.